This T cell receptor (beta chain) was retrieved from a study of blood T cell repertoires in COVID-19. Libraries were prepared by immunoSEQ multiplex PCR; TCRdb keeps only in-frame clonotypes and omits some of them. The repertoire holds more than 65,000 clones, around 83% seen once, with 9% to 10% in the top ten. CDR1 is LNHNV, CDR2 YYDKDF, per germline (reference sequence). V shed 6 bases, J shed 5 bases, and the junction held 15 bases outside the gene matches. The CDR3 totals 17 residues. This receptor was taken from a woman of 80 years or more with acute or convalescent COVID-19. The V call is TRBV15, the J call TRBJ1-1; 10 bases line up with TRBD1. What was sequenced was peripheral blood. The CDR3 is CATRTKPGDRGRTEAFF. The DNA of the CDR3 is TGTGCCACCAGAACCAAACCGGGGGACAGGGGAAGAACTGAAGCTTTCTTT.